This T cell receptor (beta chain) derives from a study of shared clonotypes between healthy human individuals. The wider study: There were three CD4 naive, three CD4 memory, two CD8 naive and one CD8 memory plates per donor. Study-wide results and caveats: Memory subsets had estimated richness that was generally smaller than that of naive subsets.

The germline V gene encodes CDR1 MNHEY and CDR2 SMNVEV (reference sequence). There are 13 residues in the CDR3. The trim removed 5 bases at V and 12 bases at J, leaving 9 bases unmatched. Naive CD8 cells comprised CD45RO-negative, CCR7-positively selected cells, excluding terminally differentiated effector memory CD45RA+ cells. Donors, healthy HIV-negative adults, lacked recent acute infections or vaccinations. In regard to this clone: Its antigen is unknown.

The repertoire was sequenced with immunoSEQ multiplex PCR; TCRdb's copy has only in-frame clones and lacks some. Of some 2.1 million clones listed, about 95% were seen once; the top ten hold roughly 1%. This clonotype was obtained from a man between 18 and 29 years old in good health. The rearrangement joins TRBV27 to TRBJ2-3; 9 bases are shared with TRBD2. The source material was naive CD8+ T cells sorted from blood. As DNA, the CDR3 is TGTGCCAGCAGTCCCAGCCTAGCGGGGTCACAGTATTTT. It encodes CASSPSLAGSQYF.